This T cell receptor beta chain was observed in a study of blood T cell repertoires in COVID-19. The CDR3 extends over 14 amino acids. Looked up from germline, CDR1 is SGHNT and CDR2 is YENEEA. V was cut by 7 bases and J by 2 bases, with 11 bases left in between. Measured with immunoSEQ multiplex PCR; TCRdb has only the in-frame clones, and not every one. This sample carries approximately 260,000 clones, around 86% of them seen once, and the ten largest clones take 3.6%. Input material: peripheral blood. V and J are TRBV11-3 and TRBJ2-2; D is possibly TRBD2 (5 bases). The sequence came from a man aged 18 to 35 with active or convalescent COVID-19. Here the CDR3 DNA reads TGTGCCAGCATGAGGGCCATAAACACCGGGGAGCTGTTTTTT. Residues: CASMRAINTGELFF.